Below are 12 T cell receptor beta chains sequenced from a single sample in a study of somatic mutations in cytotoxic T cells in rheumatoid arthritis. Sequenced by immunoSEQ multiplex PCR; TCRdb stores in-frame clones only, minus some. Of several thousand clones in the sample, around three quarters were seen once. The sequenced sample consisted of CD8+ T cells sorted from blood. Receptors were obtained from an adult with rheumatoid arthritis.

The chain has TRBV29-1 and TRBJ2-3; D unresolved. V was shortened by 3 bases and J by 0 bases, with 7 bases between the two germline ends. This CDR3 spans 13 amino acids. Germline CDR1 reads SQVTM; CDR2 reads ANQGSEA. The CDR3 reads CSVDDRSTDTQYF. DNA for the CDR3: TGCAGCGTTGACGATCGGAGCACAGATACGCAGTATTTT.

V gene TRBV29-1 combines with J gene TRBJ2-3; 7 nucleotides agree with TRBD2. The CDR3 loop spans 17 amino acids. CDR1 SQVTM and CDR2 ANQGSEA come from the germline V gene. The V segment lost 0 bases and the J segment 2 bases; nucleotides outside the gene matches: 11. CDR3 sequence (DNA): TGCAGCGTTGAAGATTGGGCGACTAGCCGGAACACAGATACGCAGTATTTT. Amino acid sequence: CSVEDWATSRNTDTQYF.

The J gene is TRBJ2-7, the V gene TRBV5-4, with TRBD2 as a possible D gene (5 bases). V was trimmed by 10 bases and J by 0 bases, leaving 14 bases between them. The CDR3 contains 13 residues. The V gene's germline CDR1 is SGHNT and CDR2 YYREEE (reference sequence). CDR3 residues: CAEGTGSSYEQYF. The CDR3 bases are TGTGCCGAGGGAACGGGGAGCTCCTACGAGCAGTACTTC.

The J gene is TRBJ1-5, the V gene TRBV28, with TRBD1 identical over 9 bases. The CDR3 consists of 15 residues. Trimming took 6 bases from V and 9 from J; bases not matched to a gene: 12. Germline CDR1 and CDR2: MDHEN and SYDVKM. The DNA of the CDR3 is TGTGCCAGCAGCGCGCCCGGGACAGGGTATTGGCCCCAGCATTTT. Protein product: CASSAPGTGYWPQHF.

CDR3 in amino acids: CASSFFRTNTGELFF. CDR3 sequence (DNA): TGTGCCAGCAGCTTCTTCCGAACGAACACCGGGGAGCTGTTTTTT. The rearrangement joins TRBV11-2 to TRBJ2-2; D is unresolved. The V end lost 3 bases, the J end lost 0 bases, and 8 bases lay between the germline ends. Germline V lookup: CDR1 SGHAT, CDR2 FQNNGV. The CDR3 length is 15 residues.

V and J are TRBV18 and TRBJ2-6; 8 bases are shared with TRBD1. CDR3 length equals 17 residues. V shed 0 bases, J shed 3 bases, and the junction held 4 bases outside the gene matches. Germline values: CDR1 KGHSH, CDR2 LQKENI. The CDR3 nucleotides read TGTGCCAGCTCACCACCGGACAGGGTGGGTGGGGCCAACGTCCTGACTTTC. Encoded protein: CASSPPDRVGGANVLTF.

The chain employs TRBV7-8 and TRBJ2-1; 9 bases align to TRBD2. This CDR3 spans 15 amino acids. CDR1 and CDR2 from the germline V gene are SGHVS and FQNEAQ. V lost 5 bases, J lost 6 bases, and 8 bases stayed unmatched. For the CDR3, the DNA is TGTGCCAGCAGCAAGATGGGGACTAGCTCCAATGAGCAGTTCTTC. It translates to CASSKMGTSSNEQFF.

The chain has TRBV28 and TRBJ1-2; D unclear. Trimming took 5 bases from V and 1 from J, leaving 5 bases between them. Germline V gene sequence: CDR1 MDHEN, CDR2 SYDVKM. The CDR3 covers 12 residues. CDR3 amino acids: CASSPFNYGYTF. DNA for the CDR3: TGTGCCAGCAGTCCCTTTAACTATGGCTACACCTTC.

The rearrangement uses TRBV5-1 and TRBJ1-1; D uncertain. Per the germline V gene, CDR1 is SGHRS and CDR2 is YFSETQ. This CDR3 has 14 residues. Deletions cut 1 base from V and 0 bases from J, with 7 bases between. The CDR3 coding sequence is TGCGCCAGCAGCTTGTTTGCAGTGAACACTGAAGCTTTCTTT. Amino acid sequence: CASSLFAVNTEAFF.

V and J are TRBV6-5 and TRBJ2-1; 12 positions agree with TRBD1. This CDR3 spans 15 amino acids. Trimming at V came to 6 bases and at J to 7 bases, leaving 7 bases not matched to a gene. CDR1 and CDR2 from the germline V gene are MNHEY and SVGAGI. The CDR3 region has the DNA TGTGCCAGCAGACACCGGGACAGGGGGCATAATGAGCAGTTCTTC. This translates into CASRHRDRGHNEQFF.

The chain carries TRBV28 and TRBJ1-4; 9 nucleotides agree with TRBD1. The germline V gene has CDR1 MDHEN and CDR2 SYDVKM. Trimming removed 10 bases from V and 8 bases from J; junction bases left unmatched: 11. The CDR3 totals 14 residues. CDR3 DNA: TGTGCCACCCTACCCGACAGGGGGTTGGAAAAACTGTTTTTT. Residues: CATLPDRGLEKLFF.

This clone was counted a few times. This CDR3 reads CASSLGVTEAFF. The CDR3 nucleotides read TGTGCCAGCAGCCTCGGGGTGACTGAAGCTTTCTTT. The chain combines TRBV7-9 with TRBJ1-1; D gene ambiguous. The CDR3 contains 12 residues. Germline-derived CDR1 and CDR2 are SEHNR and FQNEAQ (reference sequence). V dropped 5 bases and J dropped 5 bases, with 9 bases sitting between them.